These T cell receptor beta chains were read from a single sample in a study of CD8+CD57+ T cells in acquired aplastic anemia. TCRdb used MiXCR to reprocess the reads, holding one entry per CDR3 protein. In the table there are some 220,000 distinct CDR3 sequences, 30% to 35% of which are singletons. The sequenced sample consisted of sorted CD4+, CD8+, or CD8+CD57+ T cells (not recorded which) from PBMCs. These receptor sequences come from a human donor in good health, serving as a control. Each CDR3 is given with its conserved first and last residue. D genes are given only for firm matches.

D	V	J	CDR3
-	TRBV7-3	TRBJ2-5	CASSLMSGGGETQYF
-	TRBV3-1	TRBJ1-1	CASSQGGQSEAFF
-	TRBV10-3	TRBJ1-1	CAISESQALNTEAFF
-	TRBV6-5	TRBJ1-2	CASSYSISMDFLYGYTF
-	TRBV2	TRBJ2-7	CASSERSYEQYF
TRBD1	TRBV2	TRBJ1-2	CASSLTGTVRGAYGYTF
TRBD1	TRBV12-3/TRBV12-4	TRBJ2-7	CASSFDRESYEQYF
-	TRBV20-1	TRBJ2-5	CSARDGRRIQETQYF
-	TRBV6-5	TRBJ1-1	CASSYSGAWNTEAFF
-	TRBV20-1	TRBJ1-1	CSARKNPGRTFF
-	TRBV20-1	TRBJ1-1	CSAKTDFYTEAFF
-	TRBV9	TRBJ1-4	CASSPQGQFNEKLFF
TRBD2	TRBV7-9	TRBJ2-5	CASSNGLAGAETQYF
-	TRBV24-1	TRBJ1-1	CATSDSSRDTEAFF
-	TRBV11-2	TRBJ1-1	CASSLKGGGTEAFF
-	TRBV7-6	TRBJ1-5	CASRGALSNQPQHF
-	TRBV7-7	TRBJ2-3	CASSKTSGDTQYF
-	TRBV19	TRBJ2-1	CASSNQRQEGDEQFF
TRBD2	TRBV11-1	TRBJ2-3	CASSLAPTLAGGGSGTQYF
TRBD1	TRBV7-9	TRBJ2-2	CASSGQGRNTGELFF
TRBD1	TRBV7-6	TRBJ2-1	CASSLAARQGAPYNEQFF
-	TRBV10-3	TRBJ1-6	CAISESSARTNSPLHF
TRBD1	TRBV4-1	TRBJ2-7	CASSQEALAGGSYEQYF
TRBD1	TRBV29-1	TRBJ1-2	CSVEEQGAGGYTF
TRBD2	TRBV7-2	TRBJ2-5	CASSLAIAGGGETQYF
TRBD2	TRBV6-1	TRBJ2-5	CASKLGLGEETQYF
-	TRBV2	TRBJ1-3	CASSERTSGNTIYF
TRBD1	TRBV4-1	TRBJ1-5	CASSQAGTGHNQPQHF
TRBD1	TRBV6-2/TRBV6-3	TRBJ1-5	CASRIGFKGAVDQPQHF
TRBD1	TRBV11-2	TRBJ2-7	CASRSPGQGRLQQYF
-	TRBV14	TRBJ1-3	CASSQRQRSSGNTIYF
TRBD1	TRBV2	TRBJ1-3	CASTSQGVLSGNTIYF
TRBD1	TRBV7-8	TRBJ1-1	CASSLAGQGRAFF
-	TRBV18	TRBJ2-5	CASQDNQETQYF
TRBD2	TRBV7-8	TRBJ2-3	CASSPRGREDTQYF
-	TRBV10-3	TRBJ1-2	CAISGQKTNYGYTF
TRBD1	TRBV29-1	TRBJ1-2	CSVENQGDGYTF
TRBD1	TRBV10-2	TRBJ1-3	CASSQGGPANTIYF
-	TRBV15	TRBJ1-4	CATSRVGATSEKLFF
TRBD1	TRBV19	TRBJ2-2	CASTDRGRTGELFF
-	TRBV4-1	TRBJ1-1	CASSPGLLDIGGEAFF
TRBD1	TRBV12-3/TRBV12-4	TRBJ1-1	CASSFAGGLGAFF
-	TRBV19	TRBJ1-1	CASSIRGRKNTEAFF
-	TRBV20-1	TRBJ1-1	CSARAVTAEAFF
-	TRBV3-1	TRBJ1-5	CASSQGIRPASNQPQHF
TRBD2	TRBV14	TRBJ2-1	CASSQDRASGRLTPDNEQFF
TRBD1	TRBV7-3	TRBJ2-3	CASSFNTGGTDTQYF
TRBD1	TRBV10-3	TRBJ2-3	CAISGFPGTGSTDTQYF
TRBD1	TRBV25-1	TRBJ1-2	CASSEPRQGSYGYTF
-	TRBV11-2	TRBJ2-3	CASSNLGRATDGADTQYF
-	TRBV14	TRBJ1-3	CASSQDRAAATGNTIYF
-	TRBV5-1	TRBJ1-3	CASSRTPWAEGNTIYF
-	TRBV15	TRBJ1-4	CATTPRKVLSEKLFF
TRBD2	TRBV24-1	TRBJ2-1	CATSDTLAGDFSSYNEQFF
TRBD1	TRBV15	TRBJ1-1	CATSRNRGVDMNTEAFF
-	TRBV5-1	TRBJ2-5	CASSLAPGVETQYF
-	TRBV19	TRBJ1-2	CASSMPASSGNTF
-	TRBV4-1	TRBJ1-1	CASRGQPGGSTEAFF
TRBD2	TRBV10-3	TRBJ2-7	CAISARGGLVGYEQYF